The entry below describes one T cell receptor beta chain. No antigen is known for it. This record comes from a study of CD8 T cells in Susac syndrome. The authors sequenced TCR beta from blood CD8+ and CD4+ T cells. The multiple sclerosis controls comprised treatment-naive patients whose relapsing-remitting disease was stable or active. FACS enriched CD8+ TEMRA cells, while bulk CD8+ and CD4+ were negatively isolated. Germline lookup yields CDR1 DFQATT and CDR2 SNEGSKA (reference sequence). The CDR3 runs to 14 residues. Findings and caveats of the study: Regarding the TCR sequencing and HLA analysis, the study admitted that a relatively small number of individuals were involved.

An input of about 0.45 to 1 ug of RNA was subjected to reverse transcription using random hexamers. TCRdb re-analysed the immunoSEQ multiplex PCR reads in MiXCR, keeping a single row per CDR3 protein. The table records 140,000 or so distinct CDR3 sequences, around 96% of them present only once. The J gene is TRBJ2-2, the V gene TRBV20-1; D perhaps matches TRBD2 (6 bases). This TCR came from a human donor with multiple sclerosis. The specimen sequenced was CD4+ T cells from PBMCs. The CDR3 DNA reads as TGCAGCGCCCGGGGGTGGGGGAACACCGGGGAGCTGTTTTTT. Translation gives CSARGWGNTGELFF.